This T cell receptor beta chain was found in a study of blood T cell repertoires in COVID-19. Study-level information: PBMCs, B-cell-depleted T cells, or T cells were the source of the cDNA or gDNA that made up the material.

Libraries were prepared by immunoSEQ multiplex PCR; TCRdb keeps only in-frame clonotypes and omits some of them. The repertoire holds some 390,000 clones, nearly 90% seen once, with less than 2% in the top ten. Germline lookup yields CDR1 LNHNV and CDR2 YYDKDF (reference sequence). Trimming shortened V by 5 bases and J by 3 bases, and 19 bases separated the two germline ends. The CDR3 is 16 residues long. The study assigned cohorts using participant-reported clinical history. Donors in Cohort 3 counted as recovered after two negative PCRs, clearance, or symptom resolution. Sequenced: PBMCs or T cells enriched from blood (not recorded which). This sequence joins TRBV15 and TRBJ1-2; tentative D call: TRBD1 (6 bases). This TCR was recovered from a woman aged 25 to 39 who had recovered from COVID-19. Written as DNA, the CDR3 is TGTGCCACCAGCTCCTACGGAGGACAGTTGGACTATGGCTACACCTTC. It is translated as CATSSYGGQLDYGYTF.